These T cell receptor beta chains were read from a single sample in a study of post-analysis software for immune sequencing data. From the PCR reads, TCRdb called clonotypes with MiXCR, one entry per CDR3 protein. The data hold under 650,000 distinct CDR3 sequences, with 44% observed a single time. The sample taken for sequencing was blood. The source of these receptors is a girl aged 10-17 years with multiple sclerosis. Both conserved end residues are part of each CDR3. The D gene is left open where the match is weak. Some rows have no size entry. The others give once, few or many, or a class for an expanded clone.

j_call,d_call,clone_size,v_call,cdr3_aa,cdr3_nt
TRBJ2-2,.,.,TRBV9,CASSVAGMFTGELFF,TGTGCCAGCAGCGTAGCTGGAATGTTTACCGGGGAGCTGTTTTTT
TRBJ2-5,.,.,TRBV4-1,CASSPNRDFSGQETQYF,TGCGCCAGCAGCCCCAACCGGGACTTCTCGGGCCAAGAGACCCAGTACTTC
TRBJ2-1,TRBD2,.,TRBV28,CASSVLAGGSSSYNEQFF,TGTGCCAGCAGCGTACTAGCGGGAGGCTCGAGCTCCTACAATGAGCAGTTCTTC
TRBJ2-7,.,few,TRBV5-1,CASSLYPGTEQYF,TGCGCCAGCAGCTTGTATCCAGGCACGGAGCAGTACTTC
TRBJ2-1,TRBD2,once,TRBV5-1,CASSLGGTSANEQFF,TGCGCCAGCAGCCTGGGAGGGACTAGCGCTAATGAGCAGTTCTTC
TRBJ2-7,TRBD1,.,TRBV9,CASSAGRDRSLEQYF,TGTGCCAGCAGCGCCGGCCGGGACAGATCTCTCGAGCAGTACTTC
TRBJ2-7,TRBD2,once,TRBV5-1,CASSRWGREGTYEQYF,TGCGCCAGCAGCCGCTGGGGACGGGAGGGAACCTACGAGCAGTACTTC
TRBJ2-1,TRBD2,few,TRBV11-3,CASSSGLAGGPVDEQFF,TGTGCCAGTAGCTCGGGACTAGCGGGAGGGCCAGTCGATGAGCAGTTCTTC
TRBJ2-5,TRBD2,.,TRBV20-1,CSAAKALAGGEVQYF,TGCAGTGCTGCCAAAGCTCTAGCGGGAGGGGAAGTGCAGTACTTC
TRBJ2-7,.,few,TRBV6-1,CASSDPWDEGRTYEQYF,TGTGCCAGCAGTGACCCCTGGGACGAGGGGCGAACTTACGAGCAGTACTTC
TRBJ1-2,TRBD1,few,TRBV12-3/TRBV12-4,CASSAPGQTNYGYTF,TGTGCCAGCAGCGCCCCGGGACAGACGAACTATGGCTACACCTTC
TRBJ2-4,.,few,TRBV12-3/TRBV12-4,CASKLQNNEQYF,TGTGCCAGCAAACTTCAAAACAATGAGCAGTACTTC
TRBJ2-4,TRBD2,once,TRBV7-6,CASSLGGGVGNTQYF,TGTGCCAGCAGCTTAGGTGGGGGGGTCGGAAACACTCAGTACTTC
TRBJ2-6,.,.,TRBV9,CASSVERAVSGANVLTF,TGTGCCAGCAGCGTAGAGCGGGCAGTCTCTGGGGCCAACGTCCTGACTTTC
TRBJ2-1,TRBD2,.,TRBV3-1,CASSQDLAGGLYNEQFF,TGTGCCAGCAGCCAAGATCTAGCGGGAGGGCTTTACAATGAGCAGTTCTTC
TRBJ2-3,TRBD1,few,TRBV5-1,CASGLGGTGRPDTQYF,TGCGCCAGCGGCCTTGGTGGGACAGGGAGGCCAGATACGCAGTATTTT
TRBJ2-3,TRBD2,.,TRBV4-2,CASSQDRGVTDTQYF,TGTGCCAGCAGCCAAGATCGGGGGGTGACAGATACGCAGTATTTT
TRBJ2-3,.,few,TRBV9,CASSVVEGSTDTQYF,TGTGCCAGCAGCGTAGTCGAGGGTAGCACAGATACGCAGTATTTT
TRBJ1-1,.,.,TRBV4-1,CASSHLATLSEAFF,TGCGCCAGCAGCCACTTGGCCACCTTGAGTGAAGCTTTCTTT